This paragraph covers one TCR beta chain sequence. Its antigen is not identified. In preparing the TRB cDNA libraries, 5' RACE with UMI labels was used. TCRdb reanalyzed the 5' RACE reads, giving one entry per CDR3 protein sequence and no DNA. The sample holds 25,000 to 35,000 distinct CDR3 sequences. In triplicate, each CD8+ T cell subset was sorted at under 350,000 cells per replicate. The CDR3 is made up of 19 amino acids. Germline assignment: CDR1 MNHEY and CDR2 SVGEGT. These data are taken from a study of CXCR3-negative and CXCR3-positive naive CD8 T cells. Study-level results: Relative to memory CD8+ cells, whose diversity was much lower, both naive subsets had comparably high diversity. CXCR3-negative and CXCR3-positive naive cells shared comparable TRBV-TRBJ usage, but memory cells did not. From TRB CDR3 properties, TCR strength was inferred; surface CD5 did not differ between naive subsets.

This chain joins TRBV6-2 or TRBV6-3 and TRBJ2-2; the D call from TCRdb, TRBD1, cannot be confirmed without DNA. What was sequenced was memory CD8+ T cells from blood. This clonotype was sampled from a human donor in good health. Some clones in this sample may be carry-over from other donors' samples. The CDR3: CASSYVSERGTANTGELFF.